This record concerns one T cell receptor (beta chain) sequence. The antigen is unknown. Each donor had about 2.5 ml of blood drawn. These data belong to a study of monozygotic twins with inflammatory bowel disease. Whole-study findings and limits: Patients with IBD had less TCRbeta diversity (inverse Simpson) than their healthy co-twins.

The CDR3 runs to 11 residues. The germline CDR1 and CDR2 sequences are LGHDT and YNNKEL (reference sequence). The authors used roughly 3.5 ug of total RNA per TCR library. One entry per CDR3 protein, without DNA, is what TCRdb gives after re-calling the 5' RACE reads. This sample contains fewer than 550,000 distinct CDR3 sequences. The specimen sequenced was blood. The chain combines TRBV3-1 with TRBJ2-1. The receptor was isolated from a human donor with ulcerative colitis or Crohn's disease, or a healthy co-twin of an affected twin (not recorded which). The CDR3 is CASSYQYEQFF.